The 9 T cell receptor beta chains in this list originate from one sample, sequenced in a study of blood T cell repertoires in COVID-19. Clones were sequenced by immunoSEQ multiplex PCR, and TCRdb holds only the in-frame ones, with some missing. The sample lists 200,000 to 250,000 clones; roughly 84% were seen once. Material: peripheral blood. The origin of the receptors is a man between 50 and 59 years old who had recovered from COVID-19.

This chain uses TRBV5-1 with TRBJ1-2; possible D gene TRBD1, 5 bases. The germline gives CDR1 SGHRS, CDR2 YFSETQ. V lost 6 bases, J lost 2 bases, and 14 bases lay in between. This CDR3 has 14 amino acids. The CDR3 DNA sequence: TGCGCCAGCAATCGAAGACAGCCGAACTATGGCTACACCTTC. It specifies CASNRRQPNYGYTF.

The gene calls are TRBV27 and TRBJ2-7, with TRBD1 as a possible D gene (6 bases). V gave up 3 bases and J gave up 3 bases, with 9 bases separating them. This CDR3 is 13 amino acids long. CDR1 and CDR2 from the germline V gene are MNHEY and SMNVEV (reference sequence). The CDR3 region has the DNA TGTGCCAGCAGTTTTGGACAGTACTACGAGCAGTACTTC. Its translation is CASSFGQYYEQYF.

The chain employs TRBV7-2 and TRBJ2-5; D is perhaps TRBD2 (7 bases). V lost 1 base and J 5 bases, leaving 14 bases between the germline ends. The CDR3 runs to 15 residues. Germline V lookup: CDR1 SGHTA, CDR2 FQGNSA. CDR3 loop: CASSLVQGGWETQYF. CDR3 nucleotides: TGTGCCAGCAGCTTAGTACAGGGAGGGTGGGAGACCCAGTACTTC.

The chain couples TRBV18 to TRBJ2-1, with 11 bases that match TRBD2. The germline CDR1 and CDR2 sequences are KGHSH and LQKENI. After removal of 3 bases from V and 6 bases from J, the junction contained 4 bases not matched to a gene. The CDR3 contains 15 residues. The DNA of the CDR3 is TGTGCCAGCTCACCGGGACTAGCGGTTGTCAATGAGCAGTTCTTC. It codes for CASSPGLAVVNEQFF.

DNA of the CDR3: TGTGCCAGCAGCTTAGCCGGGGAAAACACCGGGGAGCTGTTTTTT. This translates into CASSLAGENTGELFF. The chain links TRBV11-2 to TRBJ2-2; D may be TRBD2 (5 bases). CDR1 is SGHAT, CDR2 FQNNGV, per germline. This CDR3 comprises 15 residues. Trimming took 1 base from V and 2 from J, leaving 8 bases between them.

The chain joins TRBV28 to TRBJ2-7; TRBD1 matches 8 bases. This CDR3 region has 13 residues. Germline V gene lookup returns CDR1 MDHEN and CDR2 SYDVKM. Trimming at V came to 2 bases and at J to 9 bases, leaving 6 bases not matched to a gene. The CDR3: CASSLPDRVVQYF. CDR3 in DNA: TGTGCCAGCAGTTTACCGGACAGGGTGGTGCAGTACTTC.

The rearrangement uses TRBV1 and TRBJ2-3; the DNA was not used to check the table's D call, TRBD2. TRBV1 is annotated as a pseudogene. The CDR3 has 20 residues. CDR3 sequence: CTSSQGGGLAGGWGTDTQYF. The CDR3 coding sequence is TGCACCAGCAGCCAAGGAGGGGGACTAGCGGGAGGCTGGGGCACAGATACGCAGTATTTT.

Concerning this clone: The identical CDR3 is also encoded by other nucleotide sequences in the sample. The chain employs TRBV5-1 and TRBJ1-5; TRBD1 aligns across 8 bases. The junction had 3 bases not matched to a gene; V was cut back by 0 bases and J by 4 bases. Germline V gene sequence: CDR1 SGHRS, CDR2 YFSETQ. The CDR3 loop spans 15 amino acids. CDR3 residues: CASSLDGQGNQPQHF. The CDR3 region has the DNA TGCGCCAGCAGCTTGGACGGACAGGGTAATCAGCCCCAGCATTTT.

This rearrangement joins TRBV5-1 to TRBJ2-1, with 7 positions matching TRBD2. This CDR3 region has 15 residues. Germline V gene data show CDR1 as SGHRS and CDR2 as YFSETQ. V shed 2 bases and J 5 bases; nucleotides not matched to a gene: 7. The CDR3 spells CASSFTASGNNEQFF. The CDR3 DNA reads TGCGCCAGCAGCTTTACCGCTAGCGGAAACAATGAGCAGTTCTTC.